This T cell receptor beta chain was obtained from a study of blood T cells in healthy people across ages. Study findings and constraints: Per million T cells, TCR beta diversity dropped about linearly as age rose.

A second about 7 to 11 cycle PCR used barcoded and J-beta primers. TCRdb itself ran the 5' RACE reads through MiXCR, one entry per CDR3 protein. The sample lists approximately 900,000 distinct CDR3 sequences; roughly 48% were seen once. Germline V gives CDR1 SGDLS, CDR2 YYNGEE. Trimming took 1 base from V and 4 from J, leaving 11 bases between them. This CDR3 has 15 amino acids. Comments on this clonotype: Antigen unknown.

The sample was blood. The receptor was derived from a man aged 25 to 40 in good health. The rearrangement joins TRBV9 to TRBJ1-4, with a tentative D call TRBD1 (5 bases). CDR3 region: CASSVSPGVNEKLFF. The CDR3 nucleotides read TGTGCCAGCAGCGTATCGCCGGGGGTTAATGAAAAACTGTTTTTT.